The 18 T cell receptor beta chains below were found in one sample sequenced in a study of control samples from healthy donors and cancer patients. Generated by immunoSEQ multiplex PCR, the TCRdb table keeps only in-frame clones and is missing some. The repertoire has approximately 140,000 clones, 75% to 90% of them found once; the top ten carry roughly 10%. The sequenced sample consisted of blood. These receptors all stem from a woman aged 25-40 years in good health.

The chain is built from TRBV5-1 and TRBJ2-5; perhaps D is TRBD1 or TRBD2 (5 bases each). Trimming left V 4 bases short and J 3 bases short, with 13 bases between. Germline V gene sequence: CDR1 SGHRS, CDR2 YFSETQ. The CDR3 is 14 amino acids. CDR3 in amino acids: CASSTGRTEETQYF. The DNA of the CDR3 is TGCGCCAGCAGCACGGGACGGACGGAAGAGACCCAGTACTTC. Supplemented by reference TRBV5-1 and TRBJ2-5, the full variable domain reads KAGVTQTPRYLIKTRGQQVTLSCSPISGHRSVSWYQQTPGQGLQFLFEYFSETQRNKGNFPGRFSGRQFSNSRSEMNVSTLELGDSALYLCASSTGRTEETQYFGPGTRLLVL.

This clone was seen once. CDR3 sequence (DNA): TGTGCCAGCAGTTACGGGCAGAGGATTGGCTACACCTTC. Residues: CASSYGQRIGYTF. The J gene is TRBJ1-2, the V gene TRBV28; no firm D call. This CDR3 is built from 13 residues. CDR1 is MDHEN and CDR2 is SYDVKM in the germline V gene. Trimming removed 4 bases at V and 7 bases at J, with 13 bases between.

This clone was recorded once. The chain has TRBV6-5 and TRBJ1-3; D is possibly TRBD1 (5 bases). V lost 6 bases to trimming and J lost 2 bases, with 11 bases between them. Germline values: CDR1 MNHEY, CDR2 SVGAGI. The CDR3 consists of 14 residues. This chain's CDR3 is CASRTEYPGNTIYF. In DNA, the CDR3 is TGTGCCAGCAGGACAGAATACCCTGGAAACACCATATATTTT.

This clone has a single count. The chain couples TRBV3-1 (or the pseudogene TRBV3-2) to TRBJ2-2; D is ambiguous. This CDR3 is 16 amino acids long. Germline V lookup: CDR1 LGHDT, CDR2 YNNKEL (reference sequence). Deletions cut 0 bases from V and 5 bases from J, with 13 bases between. The CDR3, as DNA: TGTGCCAGCAGCCAAGAGATCGTGTGGGGAACCGGGGAGCTGTTTTTT. Translating it yields CASSQEIVWGTGELFF.

The rearrangement uses TRBV5-5 and TRBJ2-7, with 11 bases aligning to TRBD2. The CDR3 is 15 residues long. Germline CDR1 is SGHKS and CDR2 is YYEKEE (reference sequence). Trimming at V came to 0 bases and at J to 4 bases, leaving 3 bases not matched to a gene. In DNA form, the CDR3 reads TGTGCCAGCAGCTTGGAACTAGCGGGGGTTTACGAGCAGTACTTC. It codes for CASSLELAGVYEQYF.

This chain joins TRBV29-1 and TRBJ1-1; D gene uncertain. The CDR3 covers 13 residues. Germline V gives CDR1 SQVTM, CDR2 ANQGSEA. V gave up 4 bases and J gave up 0 bases, with 9 bases separating them. CDR3 loop: CSVVTGMNTEAFF. As DNA, the CDR3 is TGCAGCGTTGTCACGGGGATGAACACTGAAGCTTTCTTT.

The rearrangement uses TRBV29-1 and TRBJ1-1; 7 nucleotides line up with TRBD1. Germline lookup yields CDR1 SQVTM and CDR2 ANQGSEA. J lost 1 base, V lost 6 bases, and 5 bases had no gene match. The CDR3 extends over 13 amino acids. CDR3 amino acids: CSVNRGSNTEAFF. The CDR3 DNA is TGCAGCGTCAACAGGGGCTCGAACACTGAAGCTTTCTTT.

V is TRBV4-2 and J is TRBJ2-1, with D tentatively TRBD2 (5 bases). The CDR3 has 16 amino acids. Germline loops: CDR1 LGHNA, CDR2 YNFKEQ. Trimming took 0 bases from V and 5 from J, leaving 14 bases between them. CDR3 in DNA: TGTGCCAGCAGCCAAGAATCCGCTAGCAGTAACAATGAGCAGTTCTTC. As protein: CASSQESASSNNEQFF.

The rearrangement uses TRBV6-1 and TRBJ1-3; 7 nucleotides agree with TRBD1. The CDR3 sequence is 19 residues long. V lost 2 bases to trimming and J lost 0 bases; unmatched junction nucleotides: 13. CDR1 is MNHNS, CDR2 SASEGT, per germline. The CDR3 DNA is TGTGCCAGCAGTGAATTGAGACAGGGTAACCTCAACTCTGGAAACACCATATATTTT. Residues: CASSELRQGNLNSGNTIYF.

The rearrangement joins TRBV18 to TRBJ1-1, with unresolved D. The V gene's germline CDR1 is KGHSH and CDR2 LQKENI. The CDR3 runs to 14 residues. V lost 3 bases, J lost 1 base, and 9 bases lay in between. This CDR3 is CASSPAGRNTEAFF. CDR3 coding DNA: TGTGCCAGCTCACCGGCGGGAAGGAACACTGAAGCTTTCTTT.

In this sample, this clone turned up once. This rearrangement joins TRBV5-3 to TRBJ2-7; D ambiguous. TRBV5-3 qualifies as an ORF whose function is uncertain. The CDR3 covers 12 residues. V dropped 0 bases and J dropped 3 bases, with 4 bases sitting between them. The CDR3 spells CARSLVIYEQYF. The CDR3 nucleotides are TGTGCCAGAAGCTTGGTGATCTACGAGCAGTACTTC.

The rearrangement links TRBV13 to TRBJ2-1, with 13 bases aligning to TRBD2. V gave up 5 bases and J gave up 6 bases; unmatched junction bases: 4. This CDR3 has 15 amino acids. Germline V gene sequence: CDR1 PRHDT, CDR2 FYEKMQ (reference sequence). The CDR3: CASSARTSGSNEQFF. CDR3 DNA: TGTGCCAGCAGCGCCCGGACTAGCGGGAGCAATGAGCAGTTCTTC.

J is TRBJ2-5 and V is TRBV4-1, with D possibly being TRBD1 (7 bases). The CDR3 runs to 15 residues. V was pared by 4 bases and J by 3 bases, with 15 bases between. The germline V gene encodes CDR1 MGHRA and CDR2 YSYEKL. CDR3 sequence: CASSLRTGGEETQYF. CDR3 bases: TGCGCCAGCAGCCTACGGACAGGAGGGGAAGAGACCCAGTACTTC.

This chain joins TRBV20-1 and TRBJ2-3; 7 nucleotides match TRBD2. The V gene's germline CDR1 is DFQATT and CDR2 SNEGSKA (reference sequence). The length of the CDR3 is 16 residues. Trimming took 3 bases from V and 3 from J; bases not matched to a gene: 12. CDR3 bases: TGCAGTGCTAGTCCTCTCCAAAGCGGGACTACAGATACGCAGTATTTT. Encoded protein: CSASPLQSGTTDTQYF.

The V call is TRBV28, the J call TRBJ2-7, with D possibly matching TRBD1 (6 bases). The CDR3 consists of 14 residues. V lost 5 bases to trimming and J lost 1 base, with 12 bases between them. Germline CDR1 reads MDHEN; CDR2 reads SYDVKM. In nucleotides, the CDR3 is TGTGCCAGCAGTCACCCAGGGGTGTCCTACGAGCAGTACTTC. Translation: CASSHPGVSYEQYF.

Only a few counts were recorded for this clone. J is TRBJ2-7 and V is TRBV3-1 (or the pseudogene TRBV3-2); D remains ambiguous. Germline-derived CDR1 and CDR2 are LGHDT and YNNKEL (reference sequence). Trimming took off 4 bases at V and 2 bases at J, with 9 bases between the two ends. The CDR3 totals 13 residues. The CDR3 region is CASSPRGPYEQYF. CDR3 bases: TGTGCCAGCAGCCCAAGAGGCCCCTACGAGCAGTACTTC.

J is TRBJ1-3 and V is TRBV3-1 (or the pseudogene TRBV3-2), with a weak D call TRBD1 (5 bases). Germline V gene data show CDR1 as LGHDT and CDR2 as YNNKEL (reference sequence). The CDR3 runs 15 residues. V lost 4 bases to trimming and J lost 4 bases, with 14 bases between them. CDR3 in amino acids: CASSRTGAEGNTIYF. For the CDR3, the DNA is TGTGCCAGCAGCCGCACTGGGGCGGAGGGAAACACCATATATTTT.

Concerning this clone: This specimen includes other DNA sequences encoding the same CDR3. The chain employs TRBV12-3 or TRBV12-4 and TRBJ1-4; D is undetermined. CDR3 length: 11 amino acids. V dropped 3 bases and J dropped 8 bases, with 4 bases sitting between them. CDR3 DNA: TGTGCCAGCAGTTTCAGCGAAAAACTGTTTTTT. Translation gives CASSFSEKLFF.